These 14 T cell receptor beta chains were all obtained from the same sample, sequenced in a study of T cell changes during pregnancy in multiple sclerosis. TCRdb's copy holds only in-frame clones and misses some; the assay was immunoSEQ multiplex PCR. The sample consists of over 80,000 clones, 90% of them appearing once. The sequences come from peripheral blood, collected in the second trimester of pregnancy. These receptors were collected from a female donor in good health, enrolled as a control in a pregnancy study.

The rearrangement joins TRBV12-5 to TRBJ2-1, with 12 nucleotides matching TRBD2. The CDR3 is 16 amino acids. The J segment lost 6 bases and the V segment lost 1 base, leaving 4 bases of the junction unmatched. The germline CDR1 and CDR2 sequences are LGHNT and FRNRAP. Here the CDR3 reads CASGLAGTSGRNEQFF. The CDR3 nucleotides are TGTGCTAGTGGTTTGGCCGGGACTAGCGGGCGCAATGAGCAGTTCTTC.

In its sample, this clone was seen once. V and J are TRBV5-4 and TRBJ1-1, with 9 bases matching TRBD1. The CDR3 spans 15 residues. After removal of 0 bases from V and 4 bases from J, the junction contained 4 bases not matched to a gene. CDR1 and CDR2 (germline): SGHNT, YYREEE (reference sequence). CDR3 sequence (DNA): TGTGCCAGCAGCTTGGGGGGACAGGGACTCACTGAAGCTTTCTTT. Its protein product is CASSLGGQGLTEAFF.

This rearrangement joins TRBV7-9 to TRBJ1-6, with 7 bases fitting TRBD1. V was pared by 4 bases and J by 7 bases, with 4 bases of the junction left unmatched. Germline CDR1 and CDR2: SEHNR and FQNEAQ (reference sequence). The CDR3 is made up of 14 amino acids. The CDR3 loop is CASSSTGRNSPLHF. The CDR3 coding sequence is TGTGCCAGCAGCTCGACAGGGCGAAATTCACCCCTCCACTTT.

V gene TRBV9 combines with J gene TRBJ2-1, with no clear D. The CDR3 spans 18 residues. Per germline, CDR1 SGDLS and CDR2 YYNGEE. V gave up 0 bases and J gave up 0 bases, with 16 bases separating them. The chain's CDR3 is CASSVGPEPSSSYNEQFF. CDR3 sequence (DNA): TGTGCCAGCAGCGTAGGGCCAGAACCTTCTAGCTCCTACAATGAGCAGTTCTTC.

The chain is built from TRBV9 and TRBJ2-1; D possibly corresponds to TRBD1 (5 bases). This CDR3 contains 16 residues. Trimming removed 0 bases from V and 9 bases from J, with 19 bases in between. Germline V gene sequence: CDR1 SGDLS, CDR2 YYNGEE. The CDR3 coding sequence is TGTGCCAGCAGCGTAGGTCAGGGCATTAGGAGTAGTGAGCAGTTCTTC. This sequence encodes CASSVGQGIRSSEQFF.

This chain links TRBV28 with TRBJ1-5; no firm D call. Germline lookup yields CDR1 MDHEN and CDR2 SYDVKM. Trimming cost V 6 bases and J 1 base, with 13 bases left between them. The CDR3 loop spans 15 amino acids. The CDR3 spells CASRSSTGSNQPQHF. The CDR3 DNA is TGTGCCAGCAGGTCGTCTACCGGGAGCAATCAGCCCCAGCATTTT.

V is TRBV9 and J is TRBJ1-1; 7 positions match TRBD1. The CDR3 loop spans 18 amino acids. Germline trimming cut 0 bases from V and 0 bases from J; bases unmatched to any gene: 11. Germline lookup yields CDR1 SGDLS and CDR2 YYNGEE. This CDR3 reads CASSVDPGGFLVNTEAFF. The CDR3 nucleotides are TGTGCCAGCAGCGTAGATCCAGGGGGTTTTTTGGTGAACACTGAAGCTTTCTTT.

V is TRBV28 and J is TRBJ1-5; TRBD1 might be the D (6 bases). CDR1 MDHEN and CDR2 SYDVKM come from the germline V gene. The CDR3 covers 14 residues. The V end was cut by 10 bases, the J end by 7 bases, with 20 bases between. Here the CDR3 DNA reads TGTGCCAACCGTGGCGGGGGGCGAGGACAGCCCCAGCATTTT. It yields the protein CANRGGGRGQPQHF.

This chain links TRBV27 with TRBJ1-5; D not certain. The CDR3 runs 17 residues. Germline CDR1 reads MNHEY; CDR2 reads SMNVEV (reference sequence). Trimming stripped 3 bases from V and 2 bases from J, with 17 bases between. The CDR3 region is CASSFSFGHIRNQPQHF. The CDR3 bases are TGTGCCAGCAGTTTCAGTTTTGGTCACATCCGCAATCAGCCCCAGCATTTT.

The rearrangement joins TRBV20-1 to TRBJ2-7; 9 positions match TRBD1. Germline trimming cut 1 base from V and 12 bases from J; bases unmatched to any gene: 4. CDR1 is DFQATT and CDR2 is SNEGSKA in the germline V gene (reference sequence). The CDR3 runs to 11 residues. CDR3: CSARGRDRVYF. The CDR3 DNA reads as TGCAGTGCTAGAGGGAGGGACAGGGTGTACTTC.

As regards this clone: Other DNA sequences of this sample code for an identical CDR3. The chain recombines TRBV30 with TRBJ2-5, with 7 bases lining up with TRBD1. This CDR3 has 13 amino acids. Germline V gene lookup returns CDR1 GTSNPN and CDR2 SVGIG (reference sequence). The V gene end was trimmed by 0 bases and the J gene end by 5 bases; junction bases not matched to a gene: 3. The CDR3 reads CAWSVGGRETQYF. CDR3 bases: TGTGCCTGGAGTGTAGGGGGCCGGGAGACCCAGTACTTC.

The chain is built from TRBV29-1 and TRBJ2-6; 9 bases are a match to TRBD1. The CDR3 is 15 residues long. J was trimmed by 0 bases and V by 4 bases; bases with no gene match: 1. Germline CDR1 reads SQVTM; CDR2 reads ANQGSEA. The CDR3 DNA sequence: TGCAGCGTTGGACAGGGGGTCTCTGGGGCCAACGTCCTGACTTTC. Translation: CSVGQGVSGANVLTF. Combining the CDR3 with reference TRBV29-1 and TRBJ2-6 gives the whole variable domain SAVISQKPSRDICQRGTSLTIQCQVDSQVTMMFWYRQQPGQSLTLIATANQGSEATYESGFVIDKFPISRPNLTFSTLTVSNMSPEDSSIYLCSVGQGVSGANVLTFGAGSRLTVL.

This clone turned up a few times. J is TRBJ1-6 and V is TRBV27, with a possible D match to TRBD1 (5 bases). The germline V gene encodes CDR1 MNHEY and CDR2 SMNVEV (reference sequence). CDR3 length: 14 amino acids. V gave up 3 bases and J gave up 9 bases, with 12 bases separating them. CDR3 protein: CASSFPQTASPLHF. For the CDR3, the DNA is TGTGCCAGCAGTTTCCCCCAGACAGCTTCACCCCTCCACTTT.

V and J are TRBV15 and TRBJ1-2, with D hard to call. This CDR3 is built from 14 residues. From germline, CDR1 is LNHNV and CDR2 YYDKDF (reference sequence). V lost 0 bases and J lost 8, with 13 bases in between. The CDR3 nucleotides read TGTGCCACCAGCAGAGATAGGACCGGCGGGGGCTACACCTTC. It is translated as CATSRDRTGGGYTF. Looking up the rest from reference TRBV15 and TRBJ1-2 gives the full variable domain: DAMVIQNPRYQVTQFGKPVTLSCSQTLNHNVMYWYQQKSSQAPKLLFHYYDKDFNNEADTPDNFQSRRPNTSFCFLDIRSPGLGDTAMYLCATSRDRTGGGYTFGSGTRLTVV.